The clone carrying this T cell receptor (beta chain) was picked up a small number of times. Its antigen remains unidentified. CDR1 and CDR2 (germline): MNHEY, SVGAGI. The J segment lost 1 base and the V segment lost 6 bases, leaving 5 bases of the junction unmatched. The CDR3 has 15 residues. This sample was taken from a study of vaccination effects on CD4 cells after COVID-19. Study information: It was a median of 72 days after the second dose that post-vaccine samples were obtained.

The repertoire was sequenced with immunoSEQ multiplex PCR; TCRdb's copy has only in-frame clones and lacks some. Of about 57,000 clones listed, about four fifths are singletons. The culture ran for nine to eleven days, and then CD4+ T cells were isolated. As their vaccination, participants received two doses of either BNT162b2 or mRNA-1273. The receptor comes from a human donor who received a COVID-19 vaccine. The chain combines TRBV6-5 with TRBJ1-1, with 10 bases aligning to TRBD1. Here the sequenced sample was CD4+ T cells from PBMCs cultured without peptide, taken after COVID-19 vaccination. The CDR3 spells CASSPRDRGNTEAFF. The DNA of the CDR3 is TGTGCCAGCAGCCCCCGGGACAGGGGGAACACTGAAGCTTTCTTT.